The clone carrying this T cell receptor (beta chain) was recorded many times. The record originates from a study of regulatory T cells in long-lasting Graves disease. Time point indicated: newly diagnosed GD, antithyroid drugs for less than 3 months. PBMCs were the source of the RNA used for TCR sequencing. Both iRepertoire HTBI primers and Arm-PCR of CDR3 regions were used to build the TCR beta libraries. Each CDR3 protein gets one entry after TCRdb re-called the multiplex PCR reads with MiXCR. The table has 300,000 to 400,000 distinct CDR3 sequences, over 15% seen once; the top ten hold around 37%. Sequenced here: peripheral blood mononuclear cells (PBMCs), sampled at new diagnosis, from a patient treated with antithyroid drugs. This clonotype was obtained from a female donor with Graves disease.

DNA of the CDR3: TGTGCCAGCAGGGAAGGGGGACAGACCACTGAAGCTTTCTTT. Translation gives CASREGGQTTEAFF. J is TRBJ1-1 and V is TRBV7-9, with 7 bases fitting TRBD1. The CDR3 extends over 14 amino acids. The V gene's germline CDR1 is SEHNR and CDR2 FQNEAQ (reference sequence). Germline trimming cut 6 bases from V and 4 bases from J; bases unmatched to any gene: 8.